These 11 T cell receptor beta chains were all obtained from the same sample, sequenced in a study of identical twins (dated by TCRdb to about 2016). Preparation of the library involved 5' RACE. The sequencer listed for this sample is Illumina HiSeq 2000. Using fastp at Q25 and MiXCR, TCRdb reprocessed the public reads and kept productive beta chains. Every CDR3 protein is listed once, alongside the most common genes and DNA of its rows. This sample has hundreds of thousands of distinct CDR3 sequences in its table, and approximately 24% of those were observed once. The ten most abundant clones make up around 3% of the sample. Separately, the same data were catalogued under a study of T cells expressing NK-cell markers.

Sequencing input: CD4+ T cells sorted from blood. These receptors originate from a woman under 30 in good health.

The chain's CDR3 is CASSPHGSGEEYNEQFF. The CDR3 DNA follows: TGTGCCAGCAGCCCTCACGGTAGCGGGGAAGAGTACAATGAGCAGTTCTTC. The rearrangement uses TRBV12-3 or TRBV12-4 and TRBJ2-1; 8 bases fit TRBD2. With V trimmed by 6 bases and J by 4 bases, 14 bases remained unmatched. This CDR3 comprises 17 residues.

This clonotype was picked up a small number of times. V gene TRBV12-3 or TRBV12-4 combines with J gene TRBJ2-3, with 9 bases aligning to TRBD2. The CDR3 consists of 13 residues. The CDR3 region has the DNA TGTGCGGGATACCGCGGGGGGGCAAATACGCAGTATTTT. This encodes CAGYRGGANTQYF.

This clonotype was counted ten times or more. The V call is TRBV20-1, the J call TRBJ2-5, with 10 bases fitting TRBD2. Germline CDR1 and CDR2: DFQATT and SNEGSKA (reference sequence). This CDR3 comprises 14 residues. Trimming took 2 bases from V and 3 from J; bases not matched to a gene: 3. CDR3 in amino acids: CSARLAGDKETQYF. CDR3 coding DNA: TGCAGTGCTAGACTAGCGGGGGACAAAGAGACCCAGTACTTC.

The chain uses TRBV12-3 or TRBV12-4 and TRBJ1-3; D remains unclear. V was pared by 3 bases and J by 4 bases, with 16 bases between. The CDR3 has 16 amino acids. This CDR3 reads CASSLGGRSFGNTIYF. In nucleotides, the CDR3 is TGTGCCAGCAGTTTGGGCGGTAGGAGTTTCGGAAACACCATATATTTT.

The chain carries TRBV2 and TRBJ2-1; 14 bases line up with TRBD2. The V gene end was trimmed by 11 bases and the J gene end by 0 bases; junction bases not matched to a gene: 12. The germline V gene encodes CDR1 SNHLY and CDR2 FYNNEI. The CDR3 is 18 residues long. As DNA, the CDR3 is TGTGCCTTCAGTCCGGGACTAGCGGGGGTGAGCTCCTACAATGAGCAGTTCTTC. Amino acid sequence: CAFSPGLAGVSSYNEQFF.

This clonotype occurred once. DNA for the CDR3: TGTGCCAGCAGCTACAGGTCTTCTGAAGCTTTCTTT. It translates to CASSYRSSEAFF. J is TRBJ1-1 and V is TRBV11-2; tentative D call: TRBD1 (5 bases). The V gene's germline CDR1 is SGHAT and CDR2 FQNNGV. V was pared by 4 bases and J by 6 bases, with 9 bases between. The CDR3 is 12 residues long.

This clonotype came up a few times. The chain carries TRBV11-2 and TRBJ2-1; D may be TRBD2 (5 bases). Trimming took off 1 base at V and 4 bases at J, with 11 bases between the two ends. The CDR3 length is 15 residues. CDR1 and CDR2 from the germline V gene are SGHAT and FQNNGV. DNA of the CDR3: TGTGCCAGCAGCTTAGCCCTGAGGGTGTACAATGAGCAGTTCTTC. Protein sequence: CASSLALRVYNEQFF.

This clonotype appeared a few times. This CDR3 reads CASSVTSQSNEQFF. In DNA, the CDR3 is TGTGCCAGCAGCGTGACTAGCCAATCGAATGAGCAGTTCTTC. The chain joins TRBV9 to TRBJ2-1, with 7 bases that match TRBD2. The germline CDR1 and CDR2 sequences are SGDLS and YYNGEE. Trimming removed 2 bases from V and 7 bases from J; junction bases left unmatched: 6. The CDR3 covers 14 residues.

This clonotype was counted a few times. The chain employs TRBV5-1 and TRBJ1-1, with D possibly being TRBD1 (6 bases). Deletions cut 1 base from V and 0 bases from J, with 13 bases between. CDR1 and CDR2 from the germline V gene are SGHRS and YFSETQ. CDR3 length: 16 residues. CDR3 nucleotides: TGCGCCAGCAGCTTGTGGTCGCGGGGGCTGAACACTGAAGCTTTCTTT. It codes for CASSLWSRGLNTEAFF.

This clonotype was found a few times. The V gene is TRBV5-1, the J gene TRBJ1-6; D is ambiguous. The germline V and J ends were trimmed by 3 bases and 7 bases, with 11 bases remaining between them. The CDR3 length is 14 residues. CDR1 and CDR2 from the germline V gene are SGHRS and YFSETQ. CDR3 loop: CASSSDKTNSPLHF. The CDR3 DNA reads as TGCGCCAGCAGCTCCGACAAAACAAATTCACCCCTCCACTTT.

There are a few counts of this clonotype. V and J are TRBV15 and TRBJ1-1; D not resolved. The CDR3 is 14 amino acids. The V end lost 2 bases, the J end lost 1 base, and 8 bases lay between the germline ends. In germline, CDR1 is LNHNV, CDR2 YYDKDF (reference sequence). As DNA, the CDR3 is TGTGCCACCAGCAGATACCGGGCGAACACTGAAGCTTTCTTT. Protein sequence: CATSRYRANTEAFF.